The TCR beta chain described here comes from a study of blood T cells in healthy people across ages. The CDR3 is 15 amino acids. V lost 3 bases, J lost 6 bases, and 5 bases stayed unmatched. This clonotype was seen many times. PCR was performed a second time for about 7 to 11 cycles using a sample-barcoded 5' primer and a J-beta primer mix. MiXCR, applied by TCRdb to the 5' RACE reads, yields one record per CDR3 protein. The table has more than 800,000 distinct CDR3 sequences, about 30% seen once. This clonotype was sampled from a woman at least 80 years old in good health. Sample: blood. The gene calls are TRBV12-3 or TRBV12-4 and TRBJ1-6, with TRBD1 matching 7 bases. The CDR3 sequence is CASSFKGAGNSPLHF. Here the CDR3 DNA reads TGTGCCAGCAGTTTCAAGGGGGCGGGTAATTCACCCCTCCACTTT.